These T cell receptor beta chains were read from a single sample in a study of T cell changes during pregnancy in multiple sclerosis. Clones were read by immunoSEQ multiplex PCR, and TCRdb kept only the in-frame ones, dropping some. The table lists about 36,000 clones, 88% of them singletons. This specimen was CD8+ T cells from peripheral blood mononuclear cells, taken in the third trimester of pregnancy. The origin of the receptors is a female donor with multiple sclerosis, enrolled in a pregnancy study. Each CDR3 is given with its conserved first and last residue. Fields, in order: V gene, J gene, clone size, D gene, CDR3 DNA, CDR3 protein. D genes are given only for firm matches. Rows may omit the clone size; those that give it use once, few, many or a size class.

v_call: TRBV6-5
j_call: TRBJ2-3
clone_size: -
d_call: -
cdr3_nt: TGTGCCAGCAGTTACGAACAGAACACAGATACGCAGTATTTT
cdr3_aa: CASSYEQNTDTQYF

v_call: TRBV9
j_call: TRBJ1-4
clone_size: -
d_call: -
cdr3_nt: TGTGCCAGCAGCGTAGGAGGAGGAGGGCGACCCAATGAAAAACTGTTTTTT
cdr3_aa: CASSVGGGGRPNEKLFF

v_call: TRBV5-6
j_call: TRBJ2-1
clone_size: -
d_call: TRBD1
cdr3_nt: TGTGCCAGCAGCTTGGGGACAGGCTTCTCCTACAATGAGCAGTTCTTC
cdr3_aa: CASSLGTGFSYNEQFF

v_call: TRBV27
j_call: TRBJ2-7
clone_size: -
d_call: TRBD1
cdr3_nt: TGTGCCAGCAGCCCCGGCGTGGGACAGGGGGCCTACGAGCAGTACTTC
cdr3_aa: CASSPGVGQGAYEQYF

v_call: TRBV15
j_call: TRBJ2-1
clone_size: few
d_call: TRBD2
cdr3_nt: TGTGCCACCAGCAGAGGGACTAGCGGGGGGAATGAGCAGTTCTTC
cdr3_aa: CATSRGTSGGNEQFF

v_call: TRBV4-3
j_call: TRBJ2-1
clone_size: -
d_call: -
cdr3_nt: TGCGCCAGCAGCCAATACGCGGCGGGGACAGTTTACTACAATGAGCAGTTCTTC
cdr3_aa: CASSQYAAGTVYYNEQFF

v_call: TRBV4-2
j_call: TRBJ1-1
clone_size: -
d_call: -
cdr3_nt: TGTGCCAGCAGCCACCCATCGGGGTGGTTGGGGACTGAAGCTTTCTTT
cdr3_aa: CASSHPSGWLGTEAFF

v_call: TRBV13
j_call: TRBJ2-7
clone_size: -
d_call: -
cdr3_nt: TGTGCCAGCAGCTTCCGAGGGGGTGGGTACGAGCAGTACTTC
cdr3_aa: CASSFRGGGYEQYF

v_call: TRBV7-8
j_call: TRBJ1-1
clone_size: -
d_call: -
cdr3_nt: TGTGCCAGCAGCCTGTATTTGGTTGAGAGCATGAACACTGAAGCTTTCTTT
cdr3_aa: CASSLYLVESMNTEAFF

v_call: TRBV5-5
j_call: TRBJ2-1
clone_size: -
d_call: TRBD1
cdr3_nt: TGTGCCAGCAGAAAACCTCCGGGACAGGGTAAGGATGAGCAGTTCTTC
cdr3_aa: CASRKPPGQGKDEQFF

v_call: TRBV28
j_call: TRBJ2-3
clone_size: -
d_call: -
cdr3_nt: TGTGCCAGCATCCCTGGGGCTGGCGGTGATACGCAGTATTTT
cdr3_aa: CASIPGAGGDTQYF

v_call: TRBV2
j_call: TRBJ1-6
clone_size: -
d_call: TRBD1
cdr3_nt: TGTGCCAGCAGTTACGACTTTATTCGGGACAGCTATTCACCCCTCCACTTT
cdr3_aa: CASSYDFIRDSYSPLHF

v_call: TRBV7-9
j_call: TRBJ2-1
clone_size: few
d_call: TRBD2
cdr3_nt: TGTGCCAGCAGCTTAGACAGCGGGGGCCCCTACAATGAGCAGTTCTTC
cdr3_aa: CASSLDSGGPYNEQFF

v_call: TRBV6-1
j_call: TRBJ2-3
clone_size: -
d_call: TRBD2
cdr3_nt: TGTGCCAGCAGTGAAGGACGACTAGCGATAACAGATACGCAGTATTTT
cdr3_aa: CASSEGRLAITDTQYF

v_call: TRBV7-9
j_call: TRBJ1-6
clone_size: few
d_call: -
cdr3_nt: TGTGCCAGCAGCCCCCAGGGGCCTTCACCCCTCCACTTT
cdr3_aa: CASSPQGPSPLHF

v_call: TRBV2
j_call: TRBJ1-5
clone_size: -
d_call: TRBD1
cdr3_nt: TGTGCCAGCTATCCGGACAGGGGGGGACCCCAGCATTTT
cdr3_aa: CASYPDRGGPQHF

v_call: TRBV9
j_call: TRBJ2-1
clone_size: -
d_call: TRBD1
cdr3_nt: TGTGCCAGCAGCTCCACAGGGGGCGCCCCGGCTGAGCAGTTCTTC
cdr3_aa: CASSSTGGAPAEQFF

v_call: TRBV18
j_call: TRBJ1-1
clone_size: -
d_call: TRBD1
cdr3_nt: TGTGCCAGCTCACGGGGTAGACAGGGGAACACTGAAGCTTTCTTT
cdr3_aa: CASSRGRQGNTEAFF

v_call: TRBV6-1
j_call: TRBJ2-5
clone_size: -
d_call: -
cdr3_nt: TGTGCCAGCAGTGAAGAGGCCGGGGGCCAAGAGACCCAGTACTTC
cdr3_aa: CASSEEAGGQETQYF

v_call: TRBV6-5
j_call: TRBJ2-2
clone_size: -
d_call: -
cdr3_nt: TGTGCCAGCAGTTACTACCAGGGGTCCGGGGAGCTGTTTTTT
cdr3_aa: CASSYYQGSGELFF

v_call: TRBV28
j_call: TRBJ1-2
clone_size: -
d_call: -
cdr3_nt: TGTGCCAGCAGTCTGAGGCAGACCTACCATGCTAACTATGGCTACACCTTC
cdr3_aa: CASSLRQTYHANYGYTF

v_call: TRBV6-5
j_call: TRBJ2-7
clone_size: -
d_call: TRBD2
cdr3_nt: TGTGCCAGCAGTTACTCTGGGACTACCTACGAGCAGTACTTC
cdr3_aa: CASSYSGTTYEQYF

v_call: TRBV9
j_call: TRBJ1-2
clone_size: -
d_call: TRBD1
cdr3_nt: TGTGCCAGCAGCGCTCCCCGACAGGGAATTAACTATGGCTACACCTTC
cdr3_aa: CASSAPRQGINYGYTF

v_call: TRBV25-1
j_call: TRBJ1-4
clone_size: -
d_call: TRBD1
cdr3_nt: TGTGCCAGCAGTGAATGGGACAGGGTTACTGAAAAACTGTTTTTT
cdr3_aa: CASSEWDRVTEKLFF

v_call: TRBV18
j_call: TRBJ2-7
clone_size: -
d_call: TRBD2
cdr3_nt: TGTGCCAGCTCACTAACGGGGGGGTACTATGAGCAGTACTTC
cdr3_aa: CASSLTGGYYEQYF

v_call: TRBV4-2
j_call: TRBJ2-7
clone_size: -
d_call: -
cdr3_nt: TGTGCCAGCAGCCAATACAACGGACATCTCTACGAGCAGTACTTC
cdr3_aa: CASSQYNGHLYEQYF

v_call: TRBV4-1
j_call: TRBJ1-2
clone_size: -
d_call: -
cdr3_nt: TGCGCCAGCAGCCGAAGGAACCGGGACGGGGGGGACTATGGCTACACCTTC
cdr3_aa: CASSRRNRDGGDYGYTF

v_call: TRBV7-9
j_call: TRBJ1-2
clone_size: -
d_call: TRBD1
cdr3_nt: TGTGCCAGCAGCTCCCGGGACAGGGGGATAATTGATGGCTACACCTTC
cdr3_aa: CASSSRDRGIIDGYTF

v_call: TRBV5-1
j_call: TRBJ1-5
clone_size: -
d_call: TRBD1
cdr3_nt: TGCGCCAGCAGCTTGCGAGGGGGCGCGGGTCAGCCCCAGCATTTT
cdr3_aa: CASSLRGGAGQPQHF

v_call: TRBV6-6
j_call: TRBJ1-3
clone_size: -
d_call: TRBD1
cdr3_nt: TGTGCCAGCAGTTACCTCAACAGGGGCCCCGGAAACACCATATATTTT
cdr3_aa: CASSYLNRGPGNTIYF

v_call: TRBV10-3
j_call: TRBJ1-2
clone_size: -
d_call: -
cdr3_nt: TGTGCCATCAGTGAGCCGAACCTATGGACGGAGGACACCTTC
cdr3_aa: CAISEPNLWTEDTF

v_call: TRBV15
j_call: TRBJ1-5
clone_size: -
d_call: -
cdr3_nt: TGTGCCACCAGCACCTATGGGGGGTCGAATCAGCCCCAGCATTTT
cdr3_aa: CATSTYGGSNQPQHF

v_call: TRBV19
j_call: TRBJ1-6
clone_size: -
d_call: -
cdr3_nt: TGTGCCAGTAAGGTCGAGGCGGGGCCGAAAGTATCACCCCTCCACTTT
cdr3_aa: CASKVEAGPKVSPLHF

v_call: TRBV15
j_call: TRBJ2-7
clone_size: -
d_call: -
cdr3_nt: TGTGCCACCAGCAGCCGGACAGCGCCTTACGAGCAGTACTTC
cdr3_aa: CATSSRTAPYEQYF

v_call: TRBV7-9
j_call: TRBJ1-2
clone_size: -
d_call: -
cdr3_nt: TGTGCCAGCAGCTTAGAGGCAGGGGAACATGGCTACACCTTC
cdr3_aa: CASSLEAGEHGYTF

v_call: TRBV9
j_call: TRBJ2-1
clone_size: -
d_call: TRBD2
cdr3_nt: TGTGCCAGCAGCGGCCGACTAGCGGGGTACAATGAGCAGTTCTTC
cdr3_aa: CASSGRLAGYNEQFF

v_call: TRBV11-2
j_call: TRBJ1-5
clone_size: -
d_call: -
cdr3_nt: TGTGCCAGCAGCTTAGAGTTACAGGGCAATCAGCCCCAGCATTTT
cdr3_aa: CASSLELQGNQPQHF

v_call: TRBV27
j_call: TRBJ2-1
clone_size: -
d_call: TRBD1
cdr3_nt: TGTGCCAGCAGTTTATCGACAGGGTTCAATGAGCAGTTCTTC
cdr3_aa: CASSLSTGFNEQFF

v_call: TRBV6-5
j_call: TRBJ2-7
clone_size: -
d_call: TRBD1
cdr3_nt: TGTGCCAGCAGTTCCCTGGTAGGACAGGAACCCTACGAGCAGTACTTC
cdr3_aa: CASSSLVGQEPYEQYF

v_call: TRBV5-1
j_call: TRBJ2-7
clone_size: -
d_call: -
cdr3_nt: TGCGCCAGCAGCTTGGATAGTTCCTATACCTACGAGCAGTACTTC
cdr3_aa: CASSLDSSYTYEQYF

v_call: TRBV2
j_call: TRBJ2-7
clone_size: -
d_call: TRBD2
cdr3_nt: TGTGCCAGCAGTGACGCTAGCGGGGGAAACTACGAGCAGTACTTC
cdr3_aa: CASSDASGGNYEQYF

v_call: TRBV28
j_call: TRBJ2-1
clone_size: -
d_call: TRBD1
cdr3_nt: TGTGCCAGCAGCAGTCTACAGGGGGGAGAGCAGTTCTTC
cdr3_aa: CASSSLQGGEQFF

v_call: TRBV19
j_call: TRBJ1-1
clone_size: -
d_call: -
cdr3_nt: TGTGCCAGTTCTTTCGGCGGTGAAGCTTTCTTT
cdr3_aa: CASSFGGEAFF

v_call: TRBV13
j_call: TRBJ1-3
clone_size: -
d_call: -
cdr3_nt: TGTGCCAGCAGCTTATTGTCTTCTGGAAACACCATATATTTT
cdr3_aa: CASSLLSSGNTIYF

v_call: TRBV9
j_call: TRBJ2-2
clone_size: -
d_call: -
cdr3_nt: TGTGCCAGCAGCGGTATGCGGGGGCAGGTTAACACCGGGGAGCTGTTTTTT
cdr3_aa: CASSGMRGQVNTGELFF

v_call: TRBV4-1
j_call: TRBJ2-5
clone_size: -
d_call: -
cdr3_nt: TGCGCCAGCAGCCAAGTGTCCTCTACGAGCGAGGGGGAAGAGACCCAGTACTTC
cdr3_aa: CASSQVSSTSEGEETQYF

v_call: TRBV7-9
j_call: TRBJ1-5
clone_size: -
d_call: TRBD1
cdr3_nt: TGTGCCAGCAGCGAGGGACAGAAAAATCAGCCCCAGCATTTT
cdr3_aa: CASSEGQKNQPQHF